This TCR beta chain originates from a study of OX40 agonist ivuxolimab in advanced cancers. Across the study: With ivuxolimab, an agonistic anti-OX40 (CD134) antibody, patients were treated. Mean age approximately 66 years, range 23 to 79; about 85% male.

Per the germline V gene, CDR1 is MNHEY and CDR2 is SVGAGI. CDR3 length equals 13 residues. V shed 11 bases, J shed 5 bases, and the junction held 8 bases outside the gene matches. TCRdb's copy holds only in-frame clones and misses some; the assay was immunoSEQ multiplex PCR. The table lists around 110,000 clones, around 95% of them singletons. Researchers took blood at baseline, on cycle 4 day 1, and on cycle 7 day 1. Regarding the study as a whole: At 0.1-3.0 mg/kg, partial responders had clonal expansion among the lowest observed.

With respect to this clone: Its specificity is not known.

The TCR was taken from an adult with an advanced solid tumor such as melanoma, head and neck, liver or kidney cancer. The source was CD4+ or CD8+ T cells sorted from blood, collected in a trial of the OX40 agonist ivuxolimab. V and J are TRBV6-5 and TRBJ1-5, with 8 nucleotides matching TRBD1. Here the CDR3 reads CAAAAQGDQPQHF. The CDR3 DNA reads TGTGCCGCAGCGGCACAGGGGGATCAGCCCCAGCATTTT.